This T cell receptor beta chain was captured in a study of T cell responses to AZD1222 COVID-19 vaccine. Study outcomes and limitations: Elevations in Spike-specific TCR breadth and depth followed administration of two AZD1222 doses. Seropositive at baseline were only 5 to 7 AZD1222 recipients.

Data came from immunoSEQ multiplex PCR; TCRdb stores just in-frame clones and leaves some out. The repertoire holds approximately 80,000 clones, with over 80% as singletons. A word on this clone: Its specificity is unknown.

Germline V lookup: CDR1 SEHNR, CDR2 FQNEAQ (reference sequence). V was trimmed by 6 bases and J by 6 bases, leaving 14 bases between them. The CDR3 covers 14 residues. The V and J genes are TRBV7-9 and TRBJ1-4; a possible D gene is TRBD1 (6 bases). The origin of this receptor is an adult in good health. Source: peripheral blood, taken on day 0 of AZD1222 vaccination. CDR3 region: CASSRTGWDEKLFF. The CDR3 DNA is TGTGCCAGCAGTCGAACAGGGTGGGATGAAAAACTGTTTTTT.